This T cell receptor beta chain was obtained from a study of blood T cell repertoires in COVID-19. At the level of the study: The analysed material was cDNA or gDNA that came from T cells, B-cell-depleted T cells, or PBMCs.

Sequencing used immunoSEQ multiplex PCR; TCRdb keeps in-frame clones, though not all of them. The sample lists approximately 52,000 clones, 86% occurring once. Germline V CDR1 and CDR2: LGHDT, YNNKEL (reference sequence). The V and J ends lost 0 bases and 4 bases, in that order; junction bases with no gene match: 11. This CDR3 contains 19 residues. This clonotype was sampled from a man aged 60 to 75 with acute or convalescent COVID-19. Sequencing input: peripheral blood. This rearrangement joins TRBV3-1 (or the pseudogene TRBV3-2) to TRBJ2-3; 12 bases agree with TRBD2. DNA of the CDR3: TGTGCCAGCAGCCAAGATCGCCGACTAGCGGGGGAAAGGGCAGATACGCAGTATTTT. Its protein is CASSQDRRLAGERADTQYF.